Each of the 9 T cell receptor beta chains below was sequenced from the same sample in a study of blood T cell repertoires in COVID-19. The protocol was immunoSEQ multiplex PCR, while the TCRdb copy is restricted to in-frame clones and leaves out a portion. The sample lists roughly 390,000 clones; around 87% were seen once. Sequenced input: peripheral blood. These receptors were collected from a woman aged 30 to 39 with COVID-19, enrolled during active disease.

The J gene is TRBJ1-1, the V gene TRBV4-1, with D perhaps matching TRBD1 (5 bases). The germline CDR1 and CDR2 sequences are MGHRA and YSYEKL. This CDR3 has 12 residues. V was trimmed by 5 bases and J by 6 bases, leaving 10 bases between them. CDR3 loop: CASSYTGSEAFF. The CDR3 region has the DNA TGCGCCAGCAGCTATACAGGTTCTGAAGCTTTCTTT.

For this clone: The identical CDR3 is also encoded by other nucleotide sequences in the sample. The chain couples TRBV5-1 to TRBJ2-7, with 8 nucleotides matching TRBD2. The CDR3 is 14 residues long. Germline V lookup: CDR1 SGHRS, CDR2 YFSETQ. V lost 2 bases to trimming and J lost 0 bases; unmatched junction nucleotides: 1. The CDR3 protein is CASSLSGSSYEQYF. DNA for the CDR3: TGCGCCAGCAGCTTAAGCGGGAGCTCCTACGAGCAGTACTTC.

The J gene is TRBJ2-3, the V gene TRBV13; 9 positions agree with TRBD2. Trimming cost V 3 bases and J 1 base; bases outside gene matches: 5. This CDR3 has 16 amino acids. Germline CDR1 is PRHDT and CDR2 is FYEKMQ (reference sequence). This chain's CDR3 is CASSFSTSGRTDTQYF. CDR3 coding DNA: TGTGCCAGCAGCTTCTCGACTAGCGGTCGCACAGATACGCAGTATTTT.

The V and J genes are TRBV2 and TRBJ1-1, with 10 nucleotides matching TRBD1. From germline, CDR1 is SNHLY and CDR2 FYNNEI. The trim removed 7 bases at V and 7 bases at J, leaving 9 bases unmatched. The CDR3 has 14 residues. The CDR3 sequence: CASTEGQGYFEAFF. The CDR3 DNA reads as TGTGCCAGCACCGAGGGACAGGGGTATTTTGAAGCTTTCTTT.

The chain is built from TRBV5-1 and TRBJ2-7; 7 nucleotides align to TRBD1. The CDR3 has 16 amino acids. Per the germline V gene, CDR1 is SGHRS and CDR2 is YFSETQ. J was trimmed by 3 bases and V by 4 bases; bases with no gene match: 13. In DNA form, the CDR3 reads TGCGCCAGCAGCAACAGGACAGGAGTCATCGTCTACGAGCAGTACTTC. The encoded protein is CASSNRTGVIVYEQYF. The full variable domain, in which reference TRBV5-1 and TRBJ2-7 provide the parts outside the CDR3, is KAGVTQTPRYLIKTRGQQVTLSCSPISGHRSVSWYQQTPGQGLQFLFEYFSETQRNKGNFPGRFSGRQFSNSRSEMNVSTLELGDSALYLCASSNRTGVIVYEQYFGPGTRLTVT.

This chain uses TRBV5-4 with TRBJ2-4; tentative D call: TRBD1 (6 bases). The germline V and J ends were trimmed by 7 bases and 6 bases, with 17 bases remaining between them. The CDR3 is 14 amino acids. The germline V gene has CDR1 SGHNT and CDR2 YYREEE (reference sequence). In DNA, the CDR3 is TGTGCCAGCGGGAGAGGGGGAGTGGCAAACATTCAGTACTTC. Translated, it gives CASGRGGVANIQYF.

The chain combines TRBV28 with TRBJ2-2; tentative D call: TRBD2 (5 bases). Trimming took 2 bases from V and 5 from J, leaving 12 bases between them. The germline V gene encodes CDR1 MDHEN and CDR2 SYDVKM. CDR3 length equals 15 residues. DNA of the CDR3: TGTGCCAGCAGTTTAGTGAGGGCGGTTACCGGGGAGCTGTTTTTT. Translating gives CASSLVRAVTGELFF.

This chain links TRBV7-8 with TRBJ2-7; the match to TRBD2 covers 7 bases. The CDR3 covers 13 residues. Germline CDR1 and CDR2: SGHVS and FQNEAQ. V lost 11 bases to trimming and J lost 2 bases; unmatched junction nucleotides: 9. The CDR3 region has the DNA TGTGCCTCAACTAGCGCGGGGACCTACGAGCAGTACTTC. Its translation: CASTSAGTYEQYF.

This clone was detected only once. This chain links TRBV6-5 with TRBJ2-7; TRBD1 matches 7 bases. CDR3 length equals 15 residues. CDR1 is MNHEY, CDR2 SVGAGI, per germline. J was trimmed by 0 bases and V by 5 bases; bases with no gene match: 7. The CDR3 nucleotides are TGTGCCAGCAGTCTAAGGACAGGCTACTCCTACGAGCAGTACTTC. Translation: CASSLRTGYSYEQYF.